The rows below give T cell receptor beta chains drawn from one sample of a study of T cells in Graves' hyperthyroidism and ophthalmopathy. A single record per CDR3 protein comes from TCRdb applying MiXCR to the multiplex PCR reads. The profile shows hundreds of thousands of distinct CDR3 sequences, less than 25% of them singletons. The sequencing input was blood. The source of these receptors is a man aged 30 to 39 with Graves' ophthalmopathy. The CDR3 runs from the conserved cysteine through the conserved F or W. D genes are given only for firm matches. Rows may omit the clone size; those that give it use once, few, many or a size class.

v_gene	abundance	d_gene	j_gene	CDR3nt	CDR3aa
TRBV3-1	NA	NA	TRBJ2-7	TGTGCCAGCAGCCAAGGAAGAGGAGGACTTATCAACGAGCAGTACTTC	CASSQGRGGLINEQYF
TRBV20-1	NA	TRBD2	TRBJ2-1	TGCAGTGCTAGAAAAAGGCGGGAGGTCGCCTACAATGAGCAGTTCTTC	CSARKRREVAYNEQFF
TRBV7-2	many	TRBD2	TRBJ2-2	TGTGCCAGCAGCTTAGCGATCGGACTAGCGACCGGGGAGCTGTTTTTT	CASSLAIGLATGELFF
TRBV6-1	NA	NA	TRBJ1-5	TGTGCCAGCAGATTCGACAGGAACAATCAGCCCCAGCATTTT	CASRFDRNNQPQHF
TRBV18	many	NA	TRBJ1-1	TGTGCCAGCTCACTTTGGCGGAACACTGAAGCTTTCTTT	CASSLWRNTEAFF
TRBV20-1	NA	NA	TRBJ1-5	TGCAGTGCTAGAGATCGGGGGCTCGATCAGCCCCAGCATTTT	CSARDRGLDQPQHF
TRBV7-2	many	TRBD1	TRBJ1-4	TGTGCCAGCAGCACCGGACAGGGGAGTGAAAAACTGTTTTTT	CASSTGQGSEKLFF
TRBV29-1	few	NA	TRBJ2-3	TGCAGCGTTGAGGACGGCACAGATACGCAGTATTTT	CSVEDGTDTQYF
TRBV20-1	many	TRBD1	TRBJ1-5	TGCAGTGCGGGCGGACAGGGCAATCAGCCCCAGCATTTT	CSAGGQGNQPQHF
TRBV7-2	many	NA	TRBJ2-1	TGTGCCAGCGCTCGCGAGAAGGGACGGGAGCAGTTCTTC	CASAREKGREQFF
TRBV28	many	NA	TRBJ2-2	TGTGCCAGCAGTTTAGGGTCCTTTGCGGGACACCTTAACACCGGGGAGCTGTTTTTT	CASSLGSFAGHLNTGELFF
TRBV28	NA	TRBD1	TRBJ1-1	TGTGCCAGCAGGGGGGACAGGGGCTCCAACACTGAAGCTTTCTTT	CASRGDRGSNTEAFF
TRBV7-2	many	TRBD2	TRBJ2-7	TGTGCCAGCAGCCAGGGACTAGCGGGGCTCTACGAGCAGTACTTC	CASSQGLAGLYEQYF
TRBV7-3	few	TRBD1	TRBJ2-1	TGTGCCAGCAGCTTAGGGGGACAGGGGGCTGGGGAGCAGTTCTTC	CASSLGGQGAGEQFF
TRBV11-2	NA	TRBD1	TRBJ2-1	TGTGCCAGCAGGGAGCATACAGGGGGCGCCTACAATGAGCAGTTCTTC	CASREHTGGAYNEQFF
TRBV28	few	NA	TRBJ2-7	TGTGCCAGCAGTTCGAGTAGGGATGAGCAGTACTTC	CASSSSRDEQYF
TRBV20-1	few	NA	TRBJ2-7	TGCAGTGTCGCACAGGACGACTCCTACGAGCAGTACTTC	CSVAQDDSYEQYF
TRBV7-7	few	NA	TRBJ2-5	TGTGCTAGCAGCTTAGAGGACCTAGAGACCCAGTACTTC	CASSLEDLETQYF
TRBV25-1	NA	NA	TRBJ2-1	TGTGCCAGCAGTGAACGAGGGGAAACCCCCAGGGAGCAGTTCTTC	CASSERGETPREQFF
TRBV20-1	few	NA	TRBJ2-3	TGCAGTGCTAGGGAGGGGTGGGTGTCAGATACGCAGTATTTT	CSAREGWVSDTQYF
TRBV13	few	NA	TRBJ2-1	TGTGCCAGCAGCCCCATCAGAGATAGGCAGTTCTTC	CASSPIRDRQFF
TRBV20-1	few	TRBD2	TRBJ2-1	TGCAGTTTGAGGGGACTAGCGGGGGGAAGCTCCTACAATGAGCAGTTCTTC	CSLRGLAGGSSYNEQFF